This passage covers 7 T cell receptor beta chains from one sample sequenced in a study of human T cells and chemical hapten exposure (dated by TCRdb to the early 2020s). Library preparation used RACE. The run used a NextSeq 500. Using fastp trimming at Q25 and MiXCR clonotype assembly, TCRdb reanalyzed the public sequencing data and kept in-frame beta chains. Rows are combined by CDR3 protein, so each entry shows the most common genes and DNA. Across this sample there are 40,000 to 50,000 distinct CDR3 sequences, with 4% seen only once. Together, the top ten hold around 26% of the sample. According to the study, the label for this sample's time point signals: patch test 1, 2 weeks after DPC sensitization. The treatment or condition label here, explained by the study, means: therapeutic diphenylcyclopropenone sensitization with weekly scalp DPC. Total RNA was isolated from unfractionated whole blood collected in Tempus Blood RNA tubes.

The input for sequencing was whole blood, taken in connection with sensitization to the hapten diphenylcyclopropenone (DPC). Source of these receptors: a man aged 50 or older with alopecia areata. Some clones in this sample may be carry-over from other donors' samples.

Many counts were recorded for this clonotype. The chain recombines TRBV28 with TRBJ2-3; 8 nucleotides align to TRBD2. CDR1 is MDHEN and CDR2 is SYDVKM in the germline V gene. The CDR3 extends over 15 amino acids. Trimming removed 4 bases from V and 2 bases from J; junction bases left unmatched: 5. Here the CDR3 reads CASSSQREYTDTQYF. CDR3 in DNA: TGTGCCAGCAGTTCCCAGCGGGAGTACACAGATACGCAGTATTTT.

This clonotype occurred many times. This chain connects TRBV6-2 or TRBV6-3 to TRBJ2-1, with TRBD1 matching 9 bases. The CDR3 has 14 amino acids. The junction had 0 bases not matched to a gene; V was cut back by 0 bases and J by 6 bases. Germline V CDR1 and CDR2: MNHEY, SVGEGT. The CDR3 spells CASSYSTGGNEQFF. CDR3 DNA: TGTGCCAGCAGTTACTCGACAGGGGGCAATGAGCAGTTCTTC.

The table lists this clonotype with a few counts. The chain combines TRBV7-2 with TRBJ1-5; 8 bases fit TRBD1. CDR1 is SGHTA and CDR2 is FQGNSA in the germline V gene. Unmatched junction bases numbered 3, after V lost 5 bases and J lost 6 bases. The CDR3 spans 13 residues. The CDR3 DNA reads TGTGCCAGCAGCACAGGGGGTACTCAGCCCCAGCATTTT. Encoded protein: CASSTGGTQPQHF.

This clonotype was recorded many times. The chain uses TRBV20-1 and TRBJ2-5; D unclear. This CDR3 comprises 15 residues. The V end lost 1 base, the J end lost 2 bases, and 14 bases lay between the germline ends. Germline values: CDR1 DFQATT, CDR2 SNEGSKA (reference sequence). The chain's CDR3 is CSARASLGPQETQYF. For the CDR3, the DNA is TGCAGTGCTAGAGCCTCCCTGGGCCCTCAAGAGACCCAGTACTTC.

This clonotype was observed at least ten times. The chain uses TRBV30 and TRBJ1-1; a weak D match, TRBD1 (5 bases). With 1 base removed from V and 4 bases from J, the gap between germline ends came to 10 bases. The CDR3 contains 13 residues. Germline loops: CDR1 GTSNPN, CDR2 SVGIG (reference sequence). CDR3 residues: CAWSGQGGTEAFF. CDR3 DNA sequence: TGTGCCTGGAGTGGCCAGGGAGGCACTGAAGCTTTCTTT.

This clonotype was seen at least ten times. V and J are TRBV10-3 and TRBJ1-2; a possible D gene is TRBD1 (6 bases). Germline V gene sequence: CDR1 ENHRY, CDR2 SYGVKD. V was shortened by 8 bases and J by 6 bases, with 16 bases between the two germline ends. The CDR3 sequence is 13 residues long. In nucleotides, the CDR3 is TGTGCCATCTCCGGGACATCAATCCATGGCTACACCTTC. Translating gives CAISGTSIHGYTF.

This clonotype was counted ten times or more. The V gene is TRBV6-5, the J gene TRBJ1-1; 7 nucleotides line up with TRBD1. The CDR3 has 12 amino acids. Germline CDR1 is MNHEY and CDR2 is SVGAGI. The junction had 11 bases not matched to a gene; V was cut back by 8 bases and J by 11 bases. The CDR3 coding sequence is TGTGCCAGCGCTGCTAGGGGGCGGTTGGCTTTCTTT. Translation: CASAARGRLAFF.